This T cell receptor beta chain originates from a study of CD8 T cells in ankylosing spondylitis. Findings and limits, study-wide: In reactive arthritis synovial fluid and blood, some motif variants had been reported before. One TCR beta motif, made up of roughly 8 highly homologous variants, appeared characteristic of ankylosing spondylitis blood. The disease-linked clones had a CD8+ phenotype and low blood frequencies.

This clonotype was counted between two and nine times. Its cognate antigen is unknown. The V gene's germline CDR1 is SGHTA and CDR2 FQGNSA. Unmatched junction bases numbered 12, after V lost 0 bases and J lost 7 bases. This CDR3 contains 18 residues. Libraries of TCR beta came from quantitative 5'-RACE with molecular barcodes. Each CDR3 protein gets one entry after TCRdb re-called the 5' RACE reads with MiXCR. The sample lists 700,000 to 850,000 distinct CDR3 sequences; approximately 12% were seen once. This TCR came from a male donor with ankylosing spondylitis. Sequencing used blood, either unsorted or a sorted T cell fraction (not recorded which). V gene TRBV7-2 combines with J gene TRBJ2-1, with TRBD2 matching 10 bases. The CDR3 DNA reads TGTGCCAGCAGCTTAGCGGTGTTAGCGGGAGGCCGGGGGAATGAGCAGTTCTTC. Its translation is CASSLAVLAGGRGNEQFF.